This passage covers 13 T cell receptor beta chains from one sample sequenced in a study of cytomegalovirus exposure and HLA in healthy donors. It was with 60 Vbeta and 13 Jbeta primers that the PCR ran. Sequencing was performed with immunoSEQ multiplex PCR; in TCRdb, only in-frame clones are kept and a portion is missing. The sample contains roughly 100,000 clones, 70% to 80% of which appear only once. The sample was PBMCs. The receptors derive from a boy aged 5-17 years in good health and CMV-seronegative.

The chain combines TRBV19 with TRBJ2-7, with TRBD2 as a possible D gene (5 bases). CDR1 and CDR2 from the germline V gene are LNHDA and SQIVND (reference sequence). Between the trimmed V and J ends, which lost 4 bases and 2 bases, there was a span of 12 bases. The CDR3 has 14 residues. CDR3 protein: CASSTRTGAYEQYF. The DNA for the CDR3 is TGTGCCAGTAGTACACGGACTGGGGCCTACGAGCAGTACTTC.

The V call is TRBV6-5, the J call TRBJ1-4; 7 nucleotides match TRBD1. CDR3 length: 15 amino acids. Germline CDR1 reads MNHEY; CDR2 reads SVGAGI. The junction had 8 bases not matched to a gene; V was cut back by 2 bases and J by 8 bases. In DNA, the CDR3 is TGTGCCAGCAGTTACCAAGGGACAGTTGACGAAAAACTGTTTTTT. Encoded protein: CASSYQGTVDEKLFF.

The chain couples TRBV28 to TRBJ1-6, with TRBD1 identical over 8 bases. Germline lookup yields CDR1 MDHEN and CDR2 SYDVKM. V lost 2 bases, J lost 5 bases, and 5 bases stayed unmatched. This CDR3 region has 16 residues. CDR3: CASSLRAGGNNSPLHF. Here the CDR3 DNA reads TGTGCCAGCAGTTTACGGGCAGGGGGCAATAATTCACCCCTCCACTTT.

This clone turned up a few times. This sequence joins TRBV4-1 and TRBJ2-1; 14 bases fit TRBD2. V trimming: 2 bases; J trimming: 1 base; junction bases outside the gene matches: 16. CDR3 size: 22 residues. Germline V lookup: CDR1 MGHRA, CDR2 YSYEKL. CDR3 amino acids: CASSQPPLGTSGRRGSYNEQFF. The CDR3 nucleotides read TGCGCCAGCAGCCAACCGCCGCTCGGGACTAGCGGGAGAAGAGGGTCCTACAATGAGCAGTTCTTC.

The chain links TRBV5-1 to TRBJ2-1; tentatively, D is TRBD2 (7 bases). Trimming pared 3 bases from V and 8 bases from J, leaving 15 bases between. CDR3 length equals 14 residues. Per the germline V gene, CDR1 is SGHRS and CDR2 is YFSETQ. The CDR3 nucleotides are TGCGCCAGCAGCTGGGGGGGGCGTAAGGATGAGCAGTTCTTC. Translation: CASSWGGRKDEQFF.

The count of this clone is one. The chain combines TRBV7-9 with TRBJ1-5; unclear D gene. The V end lost 5 bases, the J end lost 3 bases, and 14 bases lay between the germline ends. Germline lookup yields CDR1 SEHNR and CDR2 FQNEAQ (reference sequence). The CDR3 sequence is 15 residues long. CDR3 sequence reads: CASSPPTRYNQPQHF. The CDR3 nucleotides read TGTGCCAGCAGCCCCCCTACCAGGTACAATCAGCCCCAGCATTTT.

Notes on this clone: The CDR3 ends on some other residue instead of the conserved phenylalanine or tryptophan, so this is likely a read error. The DNA is omitted, as the CDR3 cannot be located on it reliably, and the CDR3 follows TCRdb's listing. The chain links TRBV30 to TRBJ1-1; the table names TRBD1, a call not compared with the DNA. The CDR3 sequence runs 13 residues, both termini included. The germline gives CDR1 GTSNPN, CDR2 SVGIG (reference sequence). The chain's CDR3 is CAWSFRGATEALV.

The CDR3 DNA follows: TGTGCCAGCAGTTTATCTCCAGGAACCTACGAGCAGTACTTC. This encodes CASSLSPGTYEQYF. This chain connects TRBV28 to TRBJ2-7; D gene unclear. The CDR3 contains 14 residues. V was shortened by 1 base and J by 2 bases, with 9 bases between the two germline ends. Germline-derived CDR1 and CDR2 are MDHEN and SYDVKM.

The CDR3 nucleotides are TGTGCCGAGTCTAGCCACGACGAGCAGTACTTC. It yields the protein CAESSHDEQYF. The gene calls are TRBV27 and TRBJ2-7; weak D call: TRBD2 (5 bases). CDR3 length equals 11 residues. V was pared by 11 bases and J by 5 bases, with 13 bases between. CDR1 MNHEY and CDR2 SMNVEV come from the germline V gene (reference sequence).

The chain is built from TRBV2 and TRBJ1-2, with 9 bases that match TRBD1. The germline gives CDR1 SNHLY, CDR2 FYNNEI. This CDR3 contains 19 residues. V was clipped by 0 bases and J by 4 bases; unmatched bases: 15. CDR3 sequence reads: CASSEAEGTGLRRGYGYTF. CDR3 nucleotides: TGTGCCAGCAGTGAAGCTGAGGGGACAGGGTTAAGGAGGGGCTATGGCTACACCTTC.

The chain recombines TRBV2 with TRBJ1-1; no firm D call. This CDR3 contains 13 residues. V shed 6 bases and J shed 4 bases, with 12 bases lying between them. Germline-derived CDR1 and CDR2 are SNHLY and FYNNEI. The CDR3 region has the DNA TGTGCCAGCAGCCCCGGACGGGGCACTGAAGCTTTCTTT. Translated: CASSPGRGTEAFF.

This chain links TRBV30 with TRBJ1-1, with D possibly being TRBD1 (5 bases). Between the trimmed V and J ends, which lost 3 bases and 1 base, there was a span of 12 bases. In germline, CDR1 is GTSNPN, CDR2 SVGIG (reference sequence). The CDR3 loop spans 14 amino acids. DNA for the CDR3: TGTGCCTGGAGCTCAGGGTACAGGAACACTGAAGCTTTCTTT. It codes for CAWSSGYRNTEAFF.

The chain employs TRBV6-1 and TRBJ2-5; D possibly corresponds to TRBD1 (5 bases). Trimming took 7 bases from V and 5 from J, leaving 20 bases between them. CDR1 and CDR2 (germline): MNHNS, SASEGT. The CDR3 is 15 amino acids. The DNA of the CDR3 is TGTGCCAGCACCGCTTCGTTATGGGGCATGGAGACCCAGTACTTC. Translation gives CASTASLWGMETQYF.